The clone carrying this TCR beta chain has a count of ten or more. One entry per CDR3 protein, called by TCRdb with MiXCR from the 5' RACE reads. The table has about 57,000 distinct CDR3 sequences, approximately 26% seen once. The sorted Tregs were CD4+CD25+CD127-/low cells. This CDR3 region has 10 residues. Trimming stripped 4 bases from V and 11 bases from J, with 11 bases between. Germline lookup yields CDR1 GTSNPN and CDR2 SVGIG (reference sequence). The rearrangement uses TRBV30 and TRBJ1-1; D is undetermined. Sequenced input: tumor-infiltrating Tregs sorted from the breast tumor. The source is a female donor with breast cancer. Written as DNA, the CDR3 is TGTGCCTGGACTCCAGGCCGGGCTTTCTTT. Translation: CAWTPGRAFF.